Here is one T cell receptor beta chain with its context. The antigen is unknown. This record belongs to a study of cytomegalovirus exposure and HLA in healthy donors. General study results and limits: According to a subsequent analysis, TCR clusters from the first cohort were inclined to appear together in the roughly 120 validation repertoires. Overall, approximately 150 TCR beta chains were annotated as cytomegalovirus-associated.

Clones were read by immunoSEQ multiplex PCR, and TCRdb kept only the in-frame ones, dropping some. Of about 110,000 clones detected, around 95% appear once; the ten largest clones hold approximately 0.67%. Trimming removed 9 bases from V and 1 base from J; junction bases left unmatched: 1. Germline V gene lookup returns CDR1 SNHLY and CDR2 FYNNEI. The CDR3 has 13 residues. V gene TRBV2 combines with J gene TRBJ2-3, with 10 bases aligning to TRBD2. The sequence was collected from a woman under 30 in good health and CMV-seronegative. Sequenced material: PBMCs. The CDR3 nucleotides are TGTGCCAGGGGGACTAGCGGCACAGATACGCAGTATTTT. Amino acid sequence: CARGTSGTDTQYF.